The rows below give T cell receptor beta chains drawn from one sample of a study of blood T cell repertoires in COVID-19. Produced via immunoSEQ multiplex PCR; TCRdb's table is partial and in-frame only. Of 150,000 to 200,000 clones listed, over 80% are singletons. Sequences were obtained from peripheral blood. The receptor source for this set is a woman under 40 with acute or convalescent COVID-19. Each CDR3 is given with its conserved first and last residue. The order of the fields is V gene, J gene, D gene, clone size, CDR3 protein, CDR3 DNA. D genes are given only for firm matches. Size is omitted from some rows. Given values are once, few, many or a class for expanded clones.

v_call: TRBV27
j_call: TRBJ1-3
d_call: -
clone_size: -
cdr3_aa: CASRQVSSGNTIYF
cdr3_nt: TGTGCCAGCAGACAGGTCAGCTCTGGAAACACCATATATTTT

v_call: TRBV10-1
j_call: TRBJ2-3
d_call: -
clone_size: -
cdr3_aa: CASSDGYATDTQYF
cdr3_nt: TGCGCCAGCAGTGACGGTTATGCCACAGATACGCAGTATTTT

v_call: TRBV12-5
j_call: TRBJ2-5
d_call: TRBD1
clone_size: -
cdr3_aa: CASGLVQGAETQYF
cdr3_nt: TGTGCTAGTGGTTTGGTACAGGGGGCAGAGACCCAGTACTTC

v_call: TRBV11-3
j_call: TRBJ2-1
d_call: TRBD2
clone_size: -
cdr3_aa: CASSSSGGYNEQFF
cdr3_nt: TGTGCCAGCAGCTCTAGCGGGGGGTACAATGAGCAGTTCTTC

v_call: TRBV19
j_call: TRBJ1-6
d_call: -
clone_size: -
cdr3_aa: CASRVLDTYLSPLHF
cdr3_nt: TGTGCCAGTAGGGTCCTGGACACCTATCTTTCACCCCTCCACTTT

v_call: TRBV11-2
j_call: TRBJ1-1
d_call: TRBD1
clone_size: -
cdr3_aa: CASRQGGTEAFF
cdr3_nt: TGTGCCAGCAGACAGGGGGGAACTGAAGCTTTCTTT

v_call: TRBV6-5
j_call: TRBJ2-7
d_call: TRBD1
clone_size: -
cdr3_aa: CASNPTGQGAEQYF
cdr3_nt: TGTGCCAGCAACCCCACGGGACAGGGGGCCGAGCAGTACTTC

v_call: TRBV6-2/TRBV6-3
j_call: TRBJ2-3
d_call: TRBD1
clone_size: -
cdr3_aa: CASSPGGDTQYF
cdr3_nt: TGTGCCAGCAGCCCAGGGGGAGATACGCAGTATTTT

v_call: TRBV28
j_call: TRBJ2-3
d_call: TRBD2
clone_size: once
cdr3_aa: CASSRISGSITDTQYF
cdr3_nt: TGTGCCAGCAGCCGAATTAGCGGGAGTATTACAGATACGCAGTATTTT

v_call: TRBV24-1
j_call: TRBJ2-1
d_call: -
clone_size: -
cdr3_aa: CATSDAGTQYEQFF
cdr3_nt: TGTGCCACCAGTGATGCAGGGACTCAGTATGAGCAGTTCTTC

v_call: TRBV7-9
j_call: TRBJ2-3
d_call: -
clone_size: -
cdr3_aa: CASSYGGRYGDTQYF
cdr3_nt: TGTGCCAGCAGCTACGGGGGTCGCTATGGGGATACGCAGTATTTT

v_call: TRBV4-3
j_call: TRBJ2-5
d_call: -
clone_size: -
cdr3_aa: CASSRALIRGETQYF
cdr3_nt: TGCGCCAGCAGCCGAGCGTTAATACGGGGAGAGACCCAGTACTTC

v_call: TRBV5-1
j_call: TRBJ2-3
d_call: TRBD2
clone_size: few
cdr3_aa: CASSLLWASGSGADTQYF
cdr3_nt: TGCGCCAGCAGCTTGTTATGGGCTAGCGGGAGTGGCGCAGATACGCAGTATTTT

v_call: TRBV27
j_call: TRBJ2-7
d_call: TRBD2
clone_size: -
cdr3_aa: CASSRAGTSIDEQYF
cdr3_nt: TGTGCCAGCAGTCGGGCCGGGACTAGTATCGACGAGCAGTACTTC

v_call: TRBV9
j_call: TRBJ1-2
d_call: -
clone_size: -
cdr3_aa: CASSVEAGAREGYTF
cdr3_nt: TGTGCCAGCAGCGTAGAAGCAGGAGCCCGGGAAGGCTACACCTTC

v_call: TRBV11-3
j_call: TRBJ2-2
d_call: -
clone_size: -
cdr3_aa: CASSNPPGGGTGELFF
cdr3_nt: TGTGCCAGCAGCAATCCCCCCGGGGGAGGAACCGGGGAGCTGTTTTTT